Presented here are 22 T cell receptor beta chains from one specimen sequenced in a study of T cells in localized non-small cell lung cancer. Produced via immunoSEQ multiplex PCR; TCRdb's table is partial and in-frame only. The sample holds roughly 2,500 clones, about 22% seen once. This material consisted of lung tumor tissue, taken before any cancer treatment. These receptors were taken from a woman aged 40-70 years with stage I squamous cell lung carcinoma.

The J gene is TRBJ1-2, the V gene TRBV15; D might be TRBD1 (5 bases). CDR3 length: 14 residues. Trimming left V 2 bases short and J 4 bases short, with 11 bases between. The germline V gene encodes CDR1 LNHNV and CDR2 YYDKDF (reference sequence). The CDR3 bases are TGTGCCACCAGCAGACAGGGATGGAGCTATGGCTACACCTTC. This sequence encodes CATSRQGWSYGYTF.

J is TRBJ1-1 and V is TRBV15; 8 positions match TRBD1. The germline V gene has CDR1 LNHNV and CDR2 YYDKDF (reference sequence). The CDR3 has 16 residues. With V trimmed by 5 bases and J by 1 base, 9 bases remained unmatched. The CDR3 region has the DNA TGTGCCACCAGCGGCGCAGGGGGCTCCCCGAACACTGAAGCTTTCTTT. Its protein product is CATSGAGGSPNTEAFF.

The CDR3 nucleotides read TGTGCCAGCTCACCAAGGGCCGCCGGGGGAGAGACCCAGTACTTC. Protein product: CASSPRAAGGETQYF. J is TRBJ2-5 and V is TRBV18, with D possibly being TRBD2 (6 bases). Trimming pared 2 bases from V and 4 bases from J, leaving 14 bases between. CDR3 length: 15 residues. CDR1 and CDR2 (germline): KGHSH, LQKENI.

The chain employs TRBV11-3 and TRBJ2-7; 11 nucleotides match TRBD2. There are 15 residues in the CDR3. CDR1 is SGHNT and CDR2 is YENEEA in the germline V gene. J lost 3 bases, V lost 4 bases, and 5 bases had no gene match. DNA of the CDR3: TGTGCCAGCAGCTGGGGGACTAGCGGCCTCTACGAGCAGTACTTC. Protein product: CASSWGTSGLYEQYF.

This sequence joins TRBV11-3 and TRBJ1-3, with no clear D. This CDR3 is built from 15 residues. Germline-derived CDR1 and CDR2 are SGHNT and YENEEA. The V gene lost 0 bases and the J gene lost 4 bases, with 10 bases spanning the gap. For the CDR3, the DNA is TGTGCCAGCAGCTTAGATCTCGAGCGGGGAAACACCATATATTTT. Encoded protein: CASSLDLERGNTIYF. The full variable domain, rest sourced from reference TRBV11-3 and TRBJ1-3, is EAGVVQSPRYKIIEKKQPVAFWCNPISGHNTLYWYLQNLGQGPELLIRYENEEAVDDSQLPKDRFSAERLKGVDSTLKIQPAELGDSAVYLCASSLDLERGNTIYFGEGSWLTVV.

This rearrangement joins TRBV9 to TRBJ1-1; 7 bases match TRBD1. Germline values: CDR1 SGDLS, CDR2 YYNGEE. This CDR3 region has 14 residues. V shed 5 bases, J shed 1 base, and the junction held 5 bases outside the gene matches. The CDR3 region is CASSDRTGNTEAFF. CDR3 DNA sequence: TGTGCCAGCAGTGACCGGACAGGGAACACTGAAGCTTTCTTT.

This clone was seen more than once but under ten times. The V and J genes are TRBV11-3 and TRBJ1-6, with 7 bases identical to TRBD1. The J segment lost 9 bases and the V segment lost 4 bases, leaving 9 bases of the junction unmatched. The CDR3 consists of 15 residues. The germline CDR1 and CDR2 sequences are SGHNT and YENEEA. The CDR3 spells CASSYPDRNSSPLHF. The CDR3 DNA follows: TGTGCCAGCAGCTACCCGGACAGGAACAGTTCACCCCTCCACTTT.

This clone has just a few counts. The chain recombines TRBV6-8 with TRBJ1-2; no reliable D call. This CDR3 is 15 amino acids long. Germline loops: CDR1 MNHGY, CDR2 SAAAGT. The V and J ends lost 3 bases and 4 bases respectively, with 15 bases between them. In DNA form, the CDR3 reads TGTGCCAGCAGTTATTCCCCAGGCCTCCTCTATGGCTACACCTTC. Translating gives CASSYSPGLLYGYTF.

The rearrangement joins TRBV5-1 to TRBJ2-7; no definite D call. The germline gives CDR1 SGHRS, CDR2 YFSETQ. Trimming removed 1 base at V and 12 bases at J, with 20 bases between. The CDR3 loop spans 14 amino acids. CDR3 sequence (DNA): TGCGCCAGCAGCTTGTGGGGAAAACCGTCGAATTTGTACTTC. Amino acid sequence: CASSLWGKPSNLYF.

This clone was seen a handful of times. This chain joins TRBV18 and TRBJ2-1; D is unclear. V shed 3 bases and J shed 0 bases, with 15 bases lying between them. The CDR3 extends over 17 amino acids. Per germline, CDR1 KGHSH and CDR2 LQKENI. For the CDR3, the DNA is TGTGCCAGCTCACCGGTTCGCCAGATAAGCTCCTACAATGAGCAGTTCTTC. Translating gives CASSPVRQISSYNEQFF.

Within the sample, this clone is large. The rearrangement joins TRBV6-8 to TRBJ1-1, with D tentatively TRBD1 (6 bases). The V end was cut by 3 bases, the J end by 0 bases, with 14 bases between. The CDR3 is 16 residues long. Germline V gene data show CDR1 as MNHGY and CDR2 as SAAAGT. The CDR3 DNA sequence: TGTGCCAGCAGTTATGGCGGGGGCCGCATGAACACTGAAGCTTTCTTT. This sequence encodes CASSYGGGRMNTEAFF.

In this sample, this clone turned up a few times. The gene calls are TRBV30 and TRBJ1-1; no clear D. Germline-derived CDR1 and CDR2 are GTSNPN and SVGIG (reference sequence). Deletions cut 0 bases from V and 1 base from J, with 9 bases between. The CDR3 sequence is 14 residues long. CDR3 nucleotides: TGTGCCTGGAGTGTTATACAAGAGAACACTGAAGCTTTCTTT. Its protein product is CAWSVIQENTEAFF.

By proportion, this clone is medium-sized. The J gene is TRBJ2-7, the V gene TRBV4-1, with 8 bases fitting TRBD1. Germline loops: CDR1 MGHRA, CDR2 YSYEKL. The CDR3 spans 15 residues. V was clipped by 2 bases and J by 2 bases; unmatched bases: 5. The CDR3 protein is CASSQRDRTTYEQYF. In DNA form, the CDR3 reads TGCGCCAGCAGCCAACGGGACAGGACCACCTACGAGCAGTACTTC.

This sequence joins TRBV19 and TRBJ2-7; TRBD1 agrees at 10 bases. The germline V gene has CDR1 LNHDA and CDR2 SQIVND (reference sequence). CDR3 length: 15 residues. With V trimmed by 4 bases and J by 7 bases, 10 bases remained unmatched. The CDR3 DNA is TGTGCCAGTAGTAGCCCGGGACAGGGGATAAGAGAGCAGTACTTC. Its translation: CASSSPGQGIREQYF.

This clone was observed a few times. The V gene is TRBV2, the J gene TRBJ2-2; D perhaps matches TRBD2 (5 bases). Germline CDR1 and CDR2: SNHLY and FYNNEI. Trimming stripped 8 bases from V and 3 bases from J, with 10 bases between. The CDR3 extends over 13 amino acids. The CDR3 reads CASGEIDTGELFF. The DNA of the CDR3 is TGTGCCAGCGGGGAGATCGACACCGGGGAGCTGTTTTTT.

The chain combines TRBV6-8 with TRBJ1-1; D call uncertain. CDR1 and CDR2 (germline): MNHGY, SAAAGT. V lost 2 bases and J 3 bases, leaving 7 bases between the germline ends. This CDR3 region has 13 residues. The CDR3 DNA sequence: TGTGCCAGCAGTTACGGGTCAGACACTGAAGCTTTCTTT. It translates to CASSYGSDTEAFF.

The CDR3 protein is CASRTGRVYEQYF. CDR3 coding DNA: TGTGCCAGCAGAACAGGGAGGGTCTACGAGCAGTACTTC. The gene calls are TRBV28 and TRBJ2-7, with D possibly matching TRBD2 (7 bases). The germline gives CDR1 MDHEN, CDR2 SYDVKM. V lost 6 bases, J lost 3 bases, and 12 bases lay in between. The CDR3 has 13 amino acids.

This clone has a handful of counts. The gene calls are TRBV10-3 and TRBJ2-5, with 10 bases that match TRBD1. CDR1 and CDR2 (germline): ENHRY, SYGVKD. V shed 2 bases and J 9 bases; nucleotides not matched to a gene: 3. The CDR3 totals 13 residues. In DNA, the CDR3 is TGTGCCATCAGTGAGGGACAGGGGGGGGCCCAGTACTTC. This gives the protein CAISEGQGGAQYF.

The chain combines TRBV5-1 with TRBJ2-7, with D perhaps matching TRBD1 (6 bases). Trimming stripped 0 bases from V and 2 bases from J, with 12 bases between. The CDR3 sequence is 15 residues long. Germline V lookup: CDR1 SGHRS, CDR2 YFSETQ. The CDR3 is CASSLGHRDPYEQYF. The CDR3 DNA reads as TGCGCCAGCAGCTTGGGCCACAGGGACCCCTACGAGCAGTACTTC.

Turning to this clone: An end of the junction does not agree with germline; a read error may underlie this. CDR3 in DNA: TGTGCCATCAGTGGCGGGACAGGGCTCCATGAGCAGTTCTTC. Its translation: CAISGGTGLHEQFF. The chain has TRBV6-8 and TRBJ2-1, with TRBD1 matching over 9 bases. The CDR3 is 14 residues long. From germline, CDR1 is MNHGY and CDR2 SAAAGT.

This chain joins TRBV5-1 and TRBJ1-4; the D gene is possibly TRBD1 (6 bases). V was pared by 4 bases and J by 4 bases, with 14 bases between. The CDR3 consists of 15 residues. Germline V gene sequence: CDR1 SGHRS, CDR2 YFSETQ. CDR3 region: CASSPTEGGNEKLFF. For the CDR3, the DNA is TGCGCCAGCAGCCCGACCGAAGGGGGTAATGAAAAACTGTTTTTT.

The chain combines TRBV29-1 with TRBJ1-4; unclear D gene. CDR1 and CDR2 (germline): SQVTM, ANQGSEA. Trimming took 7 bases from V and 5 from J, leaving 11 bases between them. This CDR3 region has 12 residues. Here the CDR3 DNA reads TGCAGCGGGGGTAGTGCGAATGAAAAACTGTTTTTT. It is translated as CSGGSANEKLFF.